This T cell receptor (beta chain) was recorded in a study of T-cell reconstitution after alpha-beta-depleted transplantation in children. Looked up from germline, CDR1 is SGDLS and CDR2 is YYNGEE. The CDR3 runs to 15 residues. Deletions cut 3 bases from V and 0 bases from J, with 12 bases between. Unique molecular identifiers were used to barcode this TCRbeta library. TCRdb independently ran MiXCR on the PCR reads; one entry per CDR3 protein. This table holds 300,000 to 400,000 distinct CDR3 sequences, about 14% found once. The TCR originated in a human donor who donated a stem cell graft to a child with Fanconi anemia. Material: PBMCs, obtained from the stem cell graft. V is TRBV9 and J is TRBJ1-2; D not resolved. DNA for the CDR3: TGTGCCAGCAGCGAGGGCCCAGGCACTAACTATGGCTACACCTTC. Its protein is CASSEGPGTNYGYTF.